The 28 T cell receptor beta chains listed next were all sequenced from one sample in a study of tumour-infiltrating T cells in Burkitt lymphoma. The data were produced by immunoSEQ multiplex PCR, yet TCRdb's version contains in-frame clones alone and is incomplete. The sample records 14,000 or so clones, around 30% being singletons. What was sequenced was tumor tissue. The receptors come from a human donor with diffuse large B-cell lymphoma.

V and J are TRBV7-2 and TRBJ2-3; D unclear. Germline-derived CDR1 and CDR2 are SGHTA and FQGNSA. V lost 4 bases and J 4 bases, leaving 12 bases between the germline ends. This CDR3 is built from 14 residues. The CDR3 DNA reads as TGTGCCAGCAGCTCACCGACCAGACCAGATACGCAGTATTTT. It codes for CASSSPTRPDTQYF.

The CDR3 DNA is TGTGCCAGCAGTATAAAAACAGGGTTGGACAAAAACATTCAGTACTTC. It encodes CASSIKTGLDKNIQYF. The chain joins TRBV27 to TRBJ2-4; the D gene is possibly TRBD1 (6 bases). This CDR3 comprises 16 residues. CDR1 is MNHEY, CDR2 SMNVEV, per germline (reference sequence). V was shortened by 5 bases and J by 3 bases, with 17 bases between the two germline ends.

This clone was detected a few times. The J gene is TRBJ2-7, the V gene TRBV10-1, with 7 bases matching TRBD1. V lost 3 bases to trimming and J lost 2 bases; unmatched junction nucleotides: 4. CDR1 is WNHNN, CDR2 SYGVQD, per germline (reference sequence). The CDR3 is 14 residues long. The CDR3 DNA follows: TGCGCCAGCAGTGAAATGGGACAGCCCTACGAGCAGTACTTC. It is translated as CASSEMGQPYEQYF.

This clone was observed once. The chain carries TRBV9 and TRBJ2-2; 8 bases are shared with TRBD2. Germline V gene sequence: CDR1 SGDLS, CDR2 YYNGEE. V lost 0 bases, J lost 0 bases, and 4 bases stayed unmatched. The CDR3 has 17 residues. CDR3 DNA sequence: TGTGCCAGCAGCGTAGTACGGGAGGGCCCGAACACCGGGGAGCTGTTTTTT. Translation gives CASSVVREGPNTGELFF.

The V call is TRBV7-9, the J call TRBJ2-7, with 8 nucleotides matching TRBD1. The CDR3 has 13 amino acids. The V segment lost 5 bases and the J segment 4 bases; nucleotides outside the gene matches: 4. Germline CDR1 and CDR2: SEHNR and FQNEAQ (reference sequence). CDR3 in DNA: TGTGCCAGCAGCCCAGGGGGCTGGTACGAGCAGTACTTC. Residues: CASSPGGWYEQYF.

The gene calls are TRBV6-1 and TRBJ2-1, with 9 nucleotides matching TRBD2. Germline V gene sequence: CDR1 MNHNS, CDR2 SASEGT. The CDR3 has 16 amino acids. Trimming at V came to 4 bases and at J to 2 bases, leaving 6 bases not matched to a gene. The CDR3 spells CASSVSSGRTYNEQFF. Written as DNA, the CDR3 is TGTGCCAGCAGTGTGAGTAGCGGGAGAACCTACAATGAGCAGTTCTTC.

The chain carries TRBV5-1 and TRBJ1-2; 10 bases match TRBD1. This CDR3 has 17 residues. Germline V gives CDR1 SGHRS, CDR2 YFSETQ. Trimming removed 0 bases from V and 6 bases from J; junction bases left unmatched: 11. The DNA for the CDR3 is TGCGCCAGCAGCTTGGCAAAGACAGGGGGCGAGAAGGATGGCTACACCTTC. As protein: CASSLAKTGGEKDGYTF.

This clone occurred a few times. This chain joins TRBV10-1 and TRBJ2-4; the D gene is possibly TRBD2 (5 bases). There are 16 residues in the CDR3. The germline V and J ends were trimmed by 3 bases and 6 bases, with 18 bases remaining between them. CDR1 and CDR2 from the germline V gene are WNHNN and SYGVQD (reference sequence). The CDR3, as DNA: TGCGCCAGCAGTGACCCCTCGGGAAAAAATCGAAACATTCAGTACTTC. Its translation is CASSDPSGKNRNIQYF.

This rearrangement joins TRBV18 to TRBJ1-1; D gene uncertain. Germline CDR1 reads KGHSH; CDR2 reads LQKENI. The CDR3 totals 15 residues. The V end was cut by 0 bases, the J end by 9 bases, with 17 bases between. This chain's CDR3 is CASSPPDPGMAKAFF. The CDR3 region has the DNA TGTGCCAGCTCACCACCGGACCCCGGAATGGCGAAAGCTTTCTTT.

The chain combines TRBV28 with TRBJ2-2; D not certain. Germline V gives CDR1 MDHEN, CDR2 SYDVKM. V was clipped by 7 bases and J by 5 bases, with 5 bases between them. The CDR3 sequence is 11 residues long. The CDR3 nucleotides read TGTGCCAGCACCGATACCGGGGAGCTGTTTTTT. Amino acids: CASTDTGELFF.

This chain uses TRBV30 with TRBJ1-2; a weak D match, TRBD1 (6 bases). CDR3 length equals 12 residues. Germline CDR1 and CDR2: GTSNPN and SVGIG (reference sequence). The V end was cut by 5 bases, the J end by 1 base, with 8 bases between. The CDR3 bases are TGTGCCTGGGGGGACAATAACTATGGCTACACCTTC. Amino acids: CAWGDNNYGYTF.

In this sample, this clone turned up a few times. The V gene is TRBV6-5, the J gene TRBJ2-7; 7 bases are shared with TRBD1. V was pared by 2 bases and J by 0 bases, with 1 base of the junction left unmatched. Germline V gives CDR1 MNHEY, CDR2 SVGAGI. This CDR3 region has 14 residues. DNA for the CDR3: TGTGCCAGCAGTTACCGGGACAGCTCCTACGAGCAGTACTTC. This codes for CASSYRDSSYEQYF.

The chain uses TRBV30 and TRBJ1-1; D gene unclear. Germline V gives CDR1 GTSNPN, CDR2 SVGIG (reference sequence). The germline V and J ends were trimmed by 0 bases and 4 bases, with 12 bases remaining between them. The CDR3 extends over 14 amino acids. The CDR3 protein is CAWSVGSGSTEAFF. In nucleotides, the CDR3 is TGTGCCTGGAGTGTTGGCAGTGGAAGCACTGAAGCTTTCTTT.

This clone has a handful of counts. The chain uses TRBV7-9 and TRBJ1-1; no definite D call. The CDR3 totals 13 residues. Germline CDR1 and CDR2: SEHNR and FQNEAQ (reference sequence). Trimming cost V 5 bases and J 1 base, with 8 bases left between them. The CDR3 nucleotides read TGTGCCAGCAGCAAGGAGACGAACACTGAAGCTTTCTTT. Protein: CASSKETNTEAFF.

This clone is medium-sized (0.01 to 0.1%) within its sample. In nucleotides, the CDR3 is TGTGCCAGCAGCTTAACAGGTTCAGATACGCAGTATTTT. It yields the protein CASSLTGSDTQYF. This rearrangement joins TRBV11-2 to TRBJ2-3; possible D gene TRBD1, 5 bases. The germline CDR1 and CDR2 sequences are SGHAT and FQNNGV. The CDR3 has 13 residues. Trimming cost V 2 bases and J 4 bases, with 7 bases left between them. Full variable domain (remainder filled in from reference TRBV11-2 and TRBJ2-3): EAGVAQSPRYKIIEKRQSVAFWCNPISGHATLYWYQQILGQGPKLLIQFQNNGVVDDSQLPKDRFSAERLKGVDSTLKIQPAKLEDSAVYLCASSLTGSDTQYFGPGTRLTVL.

This clone showed up just a few times. The chain links TRBV28 to TRBJ1-1; a weak D match, TRBD1 (5 bases). The V end lost 6 bases, the J end lost 0 bases, and 8 bases lay between the germline ends. Germline V gene lookup returns CDR1 MDHEN and CDR2 SYDVKM. This CDR3 is built from 13 residues. For the CDR3, the DNA is TGTGCCAGCAGCCGACAGATGAACACTGAAGCTTTCTTT. Its translation is CASSRQMNTEAFF.

The chain links TRBV6-4 to TRBJ2-1; D call uncertain. Germline values: CDR1 MRHNA, CDR2 SNTAGT. The CDR3 is 13 amino acids. V shed 6 bases and J shed 7 bases, with 13 bases lying between them. CDR3 protein: CASSWAVGNEQFF. DNA for the CDR3: TGTGCCAGCAGCTGGGCGGTGGGGAATGAGCAGTTCTTC.

This clone occurred a few times. The chain couples TRBV4-1 to TRBJ2-7; D might be TRBD1 (6 bases). The germline V gene has CDR1 MGHRA and CDR2 YSYEKL. The CDR3 loop spans 15 amino acids. V lost 1 base, J lost 5 bases, and 15 bases lay in between. The CDR3 DNA reads as TGCGCCAGCAGCCAAGCCCCAGGGGAATTGCACGAGCAGTACTTC. Encoded protein: CASSQAPGELHEQYF.

This sequence joins TRBV2 and TRBJ1-5; tentative D call: TRBD1 (6 bases). The CDR3 length is 16 residues. Germline-derived CDR1 and CDR2 are SNHLY and FYNNEI. V was trimmed by 5 bases and J by 2 bases, leaving 16 bases between them. This chain's CDR3 is CASSWNRAGGNQPQHF. CDR3 nucleotides: TGTGCCAGCAGTTGGAACAGGGCGGGTGGCAATCAGCCCCAGCATTTT.

This clone has only a few counts. The J gene is TRBJ2-1, the V gene TRBV9, with D possibly being TRBD2 (5 bases). V gave up 4 bases and J gave up 0 bases, with 11 bases separating them. This CDR3 has 15 amino acids. Germline V CDR1 and CDR2: SGDLS, YYNGEE. The CDR3: CASSPGLASYNEQFF. The CDR3 nucleotides are TGTGCCAGCAGCCCCGGTCTAGCCTCCTACAATGAGCAGTTCTTC.

This clone was counted a few times. The CDR3 reads CASSETRNTEAFF. CDR3 nucleotide sequence: TGTGCCAGCAGTGAAACCCGGAACACTGAAGCTTTCTTT. The chain employs TRBV6-1 and TRBJ1-1; unclear D gene. The CDR3 covers 13 residues. Germline CDR1 and CDR2: MNHNS and SASEGT. Trimming stripped 2 bases from V and 1 base from J, with 5 bases between.

The CDR3 nucleotides read TGTGCAAGTCGCGAGCAGGGACAGGGGAATCAGCCCCAGCATTTT. Its translation: CASREQGQGNQPQHF. The J gene is TRBJ1-5, the V gene TRBV12-2; no check of the table's D call, TRBD1, against the DNA was made. TRBV12-2 is a pseudogene locus. The CDR3 covers 15 residues.

The chain links TRBV29-1 to TRBJ2-7; 12 bases match TRBD1. There are 13 residues in the CDR3. V was pared by 5 bases and J by 6 bases, with 5 bases of the junction left unmatched. Germline CDR1 is SQVTM and CDR2 is ANQGSEA. The CDR3 DNA reads as TGCAGCGTTACCGGGACAGGGGGCGGCGAGCAGTACTTC. It translates to CSVTGTGGGEQYF.

The gene calls are TRBV13 and TRBJ1-1; possibly TRBD1 for D (5 bases). V lost 2 bases to trimming and J lost 1 base, with 8 bases between them. In germline, CDR1 is PRHDT, CDR2 FYEKMQ (reference sequence). CDR3 length: 14 amino acids. The CDR3 sequence: CASSLPTENTEAFF. CDR3 sequence (DNA): TGTGCCAGCAGCTTACCGACAGAGAACACTGAAGCTTTCTTT.

The J gene is TRBJ2-1, the V gene TRBV27; 10 bases agree with TRBD1. The CDR3 has 16 amino acids. With V trimmed by 5 bases and J by 5 bases, 9 bases remained unmatched. Germline values: CDR1 MNHEY, CDR2 SMNVEV (reference sequence). The CDR3: CASSKPGQGSNNEQFF. CDR3 DNA: TGTGCCAGCAGTAAACCGGGACAGGGGTCGAACAATGAGCAGTTCTTC.

The gene calls are TRBV9 and TRBJ2-3; 9 bases are a match to TRBD2. V shed 8 bases, J shed 4 bases, and the junction held 17 bases outside the gene matches. The germline V gene encodes CDR1 SGDLS and CDR2 YYNGEE. This CDR3 spans 17 amino acids. The CDR3 is CARSPGGSGSTADTQYF. The CDR3 nucleotides are TGTGCCAGGTCCCCCGGTGGTAGCGGGAGTACTGCAGATACGCAGTATTTT.

This chain uses TRBV5-5 with TRBJ1-5, with a possible D match to TRBD1 (5 bases). This CDR3 comprises 15 residues. Deletions cut 0 bases from V and 0 bases from J, with 7 bases between. The germline V gene has CDR1 SGHKS and CDR2 YYEKEE (reference sequence). The CDR3 protein is CASSLVRDSNQPQHF. The CDR3, as DNA: TGTGCCAGCAGCTTGGTCAGGGATAGCAATCAGCCCCAGCATTTT. Filled out from reference TRBV5-5 and TRBJ1-5, the complete variable domain reads DAGVTQSPTHLIKTRGQQVTLRCSPISGHKSVSWYQQVLGQGPQFIFQYYEKEERGRGNFPDRFSARQFPNYSSELNVNALLLGDSALYLCASSLVRDSNQPQHFGDGTRLSIL.

The rearrangement joins TRBV29-1 to TRBJ2-7; D might be TRBD1 or TRBD2, each matching 5 bases. Germline V gives CDR1 SQVTM, CDR2 ANQGSEA. Trimming removed 5 bases at V and 0 bases at J, with 11 bases between. CDR3 length: 13 residues. This CDR3 reads CSVWDGHSYEQYF. In nucleotides, the CDR3 is TGCAGCGTTTGGGACGGGCACTCCTACGAGCAGTACTTC.